These 30 T cell receptor beta chains were sequenced from one sample in a study of Ad26.COV2.S vaccination and SARS-CoV-2 variants. This table comes from immunoSEQ multiplex PCR, and its TCRdb copy is limited to in-frame clones, with some not included. The sample has 300,000 to 350,000 clones; about nine tenths are singletons. Treatment in this sample: 19 received Ad26.COV2.S at low or high dose, single or two shots; about 5 received placebo; per-sample allocation not given. Specimens were obtained on day 63 following the first vaccine or placebo injection. This specimen consisted of peripheral blood, obtained in a trial of Ad26.COV2.S vaccine versus placebo. The receptors stem from a person aged 18 to 59 who received the Ad26.COV2.S COVID-19 vaccine or a placebo.

V usage is TRBV11-2 and J usage is TRBJ1-1, with a possible D match to TRBD1 (6 bases). Trimming cost V 4 bases and J 2 bases, with 14 bases left between them. Germline V gives CDR1 SGHAT, CDR2 FQNNGV. The CDR3 runs to 15 residues. The CDR3 DNA reads TGTGCCAGCAGCTACGGGGGGCGAGTTAACACTGAAGCTTTCTTT. Translation gives CASSYGGRVNTEAFF.

The CDR3 sequence is CASSLKLAGSGNEQFF. DNA for the CDR3: TGTGCCAGCAGCTTAAAATTAGCGGGATCCGGCAATGAGCAGTTCTTC. This chain connects TRBV7-9 to TRBJ2-1; the match to TRBD2 covers 8 bases. This CDR3 has 16 residues. V dropped 2 bases and J dropped 6; count of bases not matched to a gene: 9. Germline V lookup: CDR1 SEHNR, CDR2 FQNEAQ (reference sequence).

The gene calls are TRBV2 and TRBJ1-2; D is unclear. The V gene lost 8 bases and the J gene lost 4 bases, with 11 bases spanning the gap. Germline CDR1 is SNHLY and CDR2 is FYNNEI. CDR3 size: 12 residues. This chain's CDR3 is CASQESGYGYTF. DNA for the CDR3: TGTGCCAGCCAGGAATCCGGCTATGGCTACACCTTC.

This chain connects TRBV5-4 to TRBJ2-5; D gene unclear. From germline, CDR1 is SGHNT and CDR2 YYREEE (reference sequence). V was trimmed by 2 bases and J by 2 bases, leaving 10 bases between them. The CDR3 totals 14 residues. The CDR3 bases are TGTGCCAGCAGCTTCAACTCCGGGCAAGAGACCCAGTACTTC. This encodes CASSFNSGQETQYF.

This chain links TRBV29-1 with TRBJ2-3; D remains unclear. The germline gives CDR1 SQVTM, CDR2 ANQGSEA. The length of the CDR3 is 12 residues. Trimming shortened V by 4 bases and J by 0 bases, and 5 bases separated the two germline ends. CDR3 loop: CSVAPSTDTQYF. The CDR3 region has the DNA TGCAGCGTTGCTCCCAGCACAGATACGCAGTATTTT.

The V and J genes are TRBV28 and TRBJ1-1; possibly TRBD1 for D (6 bases). CDR1 is MDHEN and CDR2 is SYDVKM in the germline V gene. Trimming took off 1 base at V and 4 bases at J, with 13 bases between the two ends. The CDR3 length is 15 residues. CDR3 sequence reads: CASSLSQGRFTEAFF. In DNA, the CDR3 is TGTGCCAGCAGTTTATCCCAGGGGCGGTTCACTGAAGCTTTCTTT.

The chain links TRBV6-6 to TRBJ2-7, with TRBD1 identical over 8 bases. The CDR3 sequence is 15 residues long. Germline trimming cut 2 bases from V and 2 bases from J; bases unmatched to any gene: 5. The germline gives CDR1 MNHNY, CDR2 SVGAGI (reference sequence). CDR3 region: CASSYPGQATYEQYF. DNA for the CDR3: TGTGCCAGCAGTTACCCGGGACAGGCGACCTACGAGCAGTACTTC.

The V and J genes are TRBV7-9 and TRBJ2-7; 7 bases are shared with TRBD1. CDR3 size: 12 residues. Germline V gives CDR1 SEHNR, CDR2 FQNEAQ (reference sequence). Losses at the gene ends were 4 bases for V and 4 bases for J; bases not matched to a gene: 1. The CDR3 DNA sequence: TGTGCCAGCAGCTCACAGGGGTACGAGCAGTACTTC. This translates into CASSSQGYEQYF.

The sample holds one count of this clone. The V call is TRBV9, the J call TRBJ2-7; D is possibly TRBD1 (5 bases). Deletions cut 0 bases from V and 2 bases from J, with 12 bases between. In germline, CDR1 is SGDLS, CDR2 YYNGEE. The length of the CDR3 is 15 residues. The CDR3 protein is CASSVDEGAAYEQYF. In DNA, the CDR3 is TGTGCCAGCAGCGTAGACGAAGGGGCAGCCTACGAGCAGTACTTC.

The rearrangement links TRBV28 to TRBJ2-3; perhaps TRBD2 as D (5 bases). The CDR3 loop spans 19 amino acids. Trimming stripped 5 bases from V and 0 bases from J, with 24 bases between. The V gene's germline CDR1 is MDHEN and CDR2 SYDVKM. The CDR3 DNA follows: TGTGCCAGCAGTAACAGAGAGGGTATAACAAAACCTAGCACAGATACGCAGTATTTT. This codes for CASSNREGITKPSTDTQYF.

The J gene is TRBJ2-1, the V gene TRBV7-2; TRBD1 agrees at 8 bases. The CDR3 covers 16 residues. Germline loops: CDR1 SGHTA, CDR2 FQGNSA. The junction had 12 bases not matched to a gene; V was cut back by 5 bases and J by 6 bases. The CDR3 spells CASSGFGTGLRNEQFF. CDR3 nucleotides: TGTGCCAGCAGCGGATTCGGGACAGGTTTACGCAATGAGCAGTTCTTC.

This chain uses TRBV19 with TRBJ1-4; 9 nucleotides line up with TRBD1. The germline CDR1 and CDR2 sequences are LNHDA and SQIVND (reference sequence). The CDR3 totals 15 residues. The trim removed 6 bases at V and 5 bases at J, leaving 7 bases unmatched. As DNA, the CDR3 is TGTGCCAGTAGACCGGGACAGGGAGGGAATGAAAAACTGTTTTTT. Protein product: CASRPGQGGNEKLFF.

This chain links TRBV7-2 with TRBJ2-1; TRBD1 is a possible D gene (6 bases). From germline, CDR1 is SGHTA and CDR2 FQGNSA. CDR3 length equals 14 residues. Trimming left V 4 bases short and J 3 bases short, with 10 bases between. Here the CDR3 reads CASSSVTGYNEQFF. The DNA of the CDR3 is TGTGCCAGCAGCTCTGTGACAGGCTACAATGAGCAGTTCTTC.

This sequence joins TRBV14 and TRBJ2-7; the D gene is possibly TRBD2 (5 bases). V was cut by 4 bases and J by 3 bases, with 16 bases left in between. Germline V gives CDR1 SGHDN, CDR2 FVKESK. The CDR3 totals 15 residues. CDR3 sequence: CASSPSGITRYEQYF. CDR3 nucleotides: TGTGCCAGCAGCCCCTCGGGGATAACTCGCTACGAGCAGTACTTC.

This clone came up a few times. The sample has other DNA sequences that encode this CDR3 too. This sequence joins TRBV7-2 and TRBJ1-4; D is ambiguous. This CDR3 spans 13 amino acids. CDR1 and CDR2 (germline): SGHTA, FQGNSA. The ends were cut back, 1 base at V and 4 bases at J, with 4 bases in the middle. The CDR3 loop reads CASSLELNEKLFF. The CDR3 region has the DNA TGTGCCAGCAGCTTAGAACTTAATGAAAAACTGTTTTTT.

V and J are TRBV12-3 or TRBV12-4 and TRBJ1-4; D remains unclear. The V end was cut by 2 bases, the J end by 8 bases, with 9 bases between. This CDR3 is 13 amino acids long. In DNA form, the CDR3 reads TGTGCCAGCAGTTTATTCGCACAGGAAAAACTGTTTTTT. This sequence encodes CASSLFAQEKLFF.

This chain connects TRBV6-5 to TRBJ1-2; tentatively, D is TRBD1 (6 bases). Germline V gives CDR1 MNHEY, CDR2 SVGAGI. This CDR3 is built from 14 residues. V was shortened by 0 bases and J by 4 bases, with 9 bases between the two germline ends. CDR3 loop: CASSYSPTGYGYTF. The CDR3 DNA follows: TGTGCCAGCAGTTACTCCCCGACAGGCTATGGCTACACCTTC.

The count of this clone is one. The chain uses TRBV28 and TRBJ2-5, with a tentative D call TRBD2 (6 bases). Per germline, CDR1 MDHEN and CDR2 SYDVKM. Trimming took 8 bases from V and 3 from J, leaving 13 bases between them. CDR3 size: 13 residues. The DNA of the CDR3 is TGTGCCAGCGCACGGGACTTCGAAGAGACCCAGTACTTC. Translating it yields CASARDFEETQYF.

The V gene is TRBV5-8, the J gene TRBJ2-3; D uncertain. From germline, CDR1 is SGHTS and CDR2 YDEGEE. The CDR3 totals 15 residues. Trimming stripped 1 base from V and 2 bases from J, with 11 bases between. The CDR3 reads CASSLWQETTDTQYF. The CDR3 DNA reads as TGTGCCAGCAGCTTGTGGCAGGAGACCACAGATACGCAGTATTTT.

This clone was counted once. The chain couples TRBV11-3 to TRBJ2-5, with D possibly called TRBD1 or TRBD2 (5 bases each). Germline CDR1 and CDR2: SGHNT and YENEEA. V dropped 1 base and J dropped 1 base, with 10 bases sitting between them. This CDR3 comprises 15 residues. The CDR3 nucleotides are TGTGCCAGCAGCTTAGTGGGGACCGCCCAAGAGACCCAGTACTTC. Translating gives CASSLVGTAQETQYF.

This chain joins TRBV28 and TRBJ2-2; no clear D gene. CDR3 size: 10 residues. V was shortened by 11 bases and J by 3 bases, with 4 bases between the two germline ends. Germline CDR1 and CDR2: MDHEN and SYDVKM. CDR3 nucleotides: TGTGCCCAATACACCGGGGAGCTGTTTTTT. It translates to CAQYTGELFF.

The chain has TRBV29-1 and TRBJ2-7; perhaps TRBD2 as D (5 bases). The CDR3 covers 13 residues. V lost 5 bases and J lost 7, with 18 bases in between. CDR1 SQVTM and CDR2 ANQGSEA come from the germline V gene. The CDR3 bases are TGCAGCGTTACACGGGGTTTTCTCGAAGAGCAGTACTTC. Its translation: CSVTRGFLEEQYF.

The chain recombines TRBV6-5 with TRBJ2-7, with TRBD1 as a possible D gene (6 bases). Trimming stripped 5 bases from V and 4 bases from J, with 9 bases between. Germline CDR1 is MNHEY and CDR2 is SVGAGI. This CDR3 spans 12 amino acids. The chain's CDR3 is CASSQQGYEQYF. DNA of the CDR3: TGTGCCAGCAGTCAACAGGGTTACGAGCAGTACTTC.

This rearrangement joins TRBV25-1 to TRBJ1-3; D may be TRBD1 (6 bases). This CDR3 comprises 14 residues. Trimming removed 7 bases from V and 2 bases from J, with 12 bases in between. Germline V gene lookup returns CDR1 MGHDK and CDR2 SYGVNS. The CDR3: CASIGGPTGNTIYF. CDR3 bases: TGTGCCAGCATCGGGGGCCCCACTGGAAACACCATATATTTT.

The chain links TRBV7-3 to TRBJ2-7; 11 nucleotides line up with TRBD1. CDR1 and CDR2 (germline): SGHTA, FQGTGA. V lost 5 bases to trimming and J lost 1 base; unmatched junction nucleotides: 4. This CDR3 is 15 amino acids long. The CDR3 DNA sequence: TGTGCCAGCAGCCCCGGGACAGGGGGTTCCTACGAGCAGTACTTC. Its translation: CASSPGTGGSYEQYF.

This rearrangement joins TRBV19 to TRBJ1-5, with 8 bases aligning to TRBD1. Germline lookup yields CDR1 LNHDA and CDR2 SQIVND (reference sequence). The junction had 12 bases not matched to a gene; V was cut back by 10 bases and J by 7 bases. The CDR3 has 14 residues. The CDR3 is CATTRTGTRQPQHF. The CDR3, as DNA: TGTGCCACGACTCGGACAGGGACAAGACAGCCCCAGCATTTT.

This clone was recorded once. This chain uses TRBV2 with TRBJ1-2; no firm D call. Germline V gives CDR1 SNHLY, CDR2 FYNNEI. This CDR3 region has 12 residues. V lost 2 bases and J lost 3, with 4 bases in between. The CDR3 region has the DNA TGTGCCAGCAGTGAATTGGACTATGGCTACACCTTC. It translates to CASSELDYGYTF.

This chain connects TRBV30 to TRBJ1-6; possible D gene TRBD1, 6 bases. CDR3 length equals 14 residues. Germline V lookup: CDR1 GTSNPN, CDR2 SVGIG (reference sequence). The V gene lost 5 bases and the J gene lost 8 bases, with 16 bases spanning the gap. Here the CDR3 reads CAWSMGQGDSPLHF. DNA for the CDR3: TGTGCCTGGTCTATGGGACAAGGGGATTCACCCCTCCACTTT.

The chain couples TRBV30 to TRBJ2-5, with a possible D match to TRBD2 (6 bases). With 3 bases removed from V and 4 bases from J, the gap between germline ends came to 15 bases. Per germline, CDR1 GTSNPN and CDR2 SVGIG (reference sequence). This CDR3 is 14 amino acids long. In DNA form, the CDR3 reads TGTGCCTGGAGGGGCGAGGCGGGGTTAGAGACCCAGTACTTC. Translating gives CAWRGEAGLETQYF.

The CDR3 sequence: CASSFKTGTEVSETQYF. In nucleotides, the CDR3 is TGTGCCAGCAGTTTCAAGACGGGAACCGAGGTGTCGGAGACCCAGTACTTC. This chain joins TRBV6-2 or TRBV6-3 and TRBJ2-5; perhaps TRBD2 as D (5 bases). This CDR3 is 17 amino acids long. V shed 4 bases and J shed 5 bases, with 23 bases lying between them. Germline V gene sequence: CDR1 MNHEY, CDR2 SVGEGT.